These 30 T cell receptor beta chains were all obtained from the same sample, sequenced in a study of OX40 agonist ivuxolimab in advanced cancers. Generated by immunoSEQ multiplex PCR, the TCRdb table keeps only in-frame clones and is missing some. The sample lists around 35,000 clones; approximately 79% were seen once. The material was CD4+ or CD8+ T cells sorted from blood, obtained in a trial of the OX40 agonist ivuxolimab. The receptors come from an adult with an advanced solid tumor such as melanoma, head and neck, liver or kidney cancer.

This chain links TRBV4-1 with TRBJ2-2; D unclear. The CDR3 totals 14 residues. V was pared by 0 bases and J by 4 bases, with 6 bases between. The germline V gene encodes CDR1 MGHRA and CDR2 YSYEKL. The CDR3 coding sequence is TGCGCCAGCAGCCAAGAAGGCCTCACCGGGGAGCTGTTTTTT. As protein: CASSQEGLTGELFF.

This sequence joins TRBV6-1 and TRBJ1-4, with TRBD1 matching over 9 bases. The CDR3 covers 13 residues. The trim removed 11 bases at V and 5 bases at J, leaving 6 bases unmatched. CDR1 is MNHNS, CDR2 SASEGT, per germline. In nucleotides, the CDR3 is TGTGCCTTGTTGACAGGGGGAAATGAAAAACTGTTTTTT. This encodes CALLTGGNEKLFF.

CDR3 in amino acids: CSVAFPSGERYEQYF. DNA for the CDR3: TGCAGCGTTGCATTTCCTAGCGGGGAACGCTACGAGCAGTACTTC. The V gene is TRBV29-1, the J gene TRBJ2-7, with 9 bases lining up with TRBD2. The V gene end was trimmed by 4 bases and the J gene end by 3 bases; junction bases not matched to a gene: 10. Germline CDR1 and CDR2: SQVTM and ANQGSEA. This CDR3 comprises 15 residues.

The chain has TRBV7-9 and TRBJ2-6, with D unclear. Per the germline V gene, CDR1 is SEHNR and CDR2 is FQNEAQ (reference sequence). Trimming cost V 4 bases and J 4 bases, with 5 bases left between them. The CDR3 loop spans 13 amino acids. CDR3 DNA sequence: TGTGCCAGCAGCTCCGTAGGGGCCAACGTCCTGACTTTC. The encoded protein is CASSSVGANVLTF.

This chain links TRBV11-2 with TRBJ2-3; D might be TRBD1 (6 bases). Deletions cut 3 bases from V and 4 bases from J, with 17 bases between. CDR3 length equals 16 residues. Germline loops: CDR1 SGHAT, CDR2 FQNNGV. The chain's CDR3 is CASSFLKQGWADTQYF. The CDR3, as DNA: TGTGCCAGCAGCTTCCTCAAACAGGGTTGGGCAGATACGCAGTATTTT.

The CDR3 is CASSLQGAYNEQFF. For the CDR3, the DNA is TGTGCCAGCAGTTTACAGGGGGCGTACAATGAGCAGTTCTTC. V usage is TRBV27 and J usage is TRBJ2-1; TRBD1 agrees at 8 bases. J was trimmed by 4 bases and V by 2 bases; bases with no gene match: 1. In germline, CDR1 is MNHEY, CDR2 SMNVEV (reference sequence). The CDR3 has 14 amino acids.

This clone was detected a few times. The rearrangement joins TRBV5-1 to TRBJ1-5, with D maybe TRBD1 (6 bases). The CDR3 runs to 14 residues. Looked up from germline, CDR1 is SGHRS and CDR2 is YFSETQ. The V end was cut by 4 bases, the J end by 3 bases, with 11 bases between. DNA of the CDR3: TGCGCCAGCAGCCCGGACAGCCCCAATCAGCCCCAGCATTTT. The encoded protein is CASSPDSPNQPQHF.

The CDR3: CASSFTGDYNEQFF. The CDR3 DNA is TGTGCCAGCAGTTTTACAGGGGACTACAATGAGCAGTTCTTC. V and J are TRBV27 and TRBJ2-1, with 7 bases that match TRBD1. The trim removed 3 bases at V and 3 bases at J, leaving 2 bases unmatched. Per germline, CDR1 MNHEY and CDR2 SMNVEV (reference sequence). This CDR3 has 14 residues.

The V and J genes are TRBV29-1 and TRBJ2-2; tentatively, D is TRBD1 (6 bases). The CDR3 length is 14 residues. Germline V CDR1 and CDR2: SQVTM, ANQGSEA. The V gene lost 7 bases and the J gene lost 4 bases, with 16 bases spanning the gap. The CDR3 sequence: CSGQMGAGTGELFF. DNA of the CDR3: TGCAGCGGGCAAATGGGGGCCGGCACCGGGGAGCTGTTTTTT.

The rearrangement joins TRBV9 to TRBJ1-2; 9 bases map to TRBD1. The CDR3 is 15 residues long. Germline V gene lookup returns CDR1 SGDLS and CDR2 YYNGEE. Trimming removed 0 bases from V and 7 bases from J; junction bases left unmatched: 7. The CDR3 DNA reads as TGTGCCAGCAGCGTAGGGGGACAGGGAAGTGGTGGCTACACCTTC. This encodes CASSVGGQGSGGYTF.

J is TRBJ1-1 and V is TRBV7-9; weak D call: TRBD1 (6 bases). This CDR3 has 14 residues. V lost 0 bases and J 5 bases, leaving 10 bases between the germline ends. Germline V CDR1 and CDR2: SEHNR, FQNEAQ (reference sequence). The CDR3 is CASSLAGASTEAFF. CDR3 coding DNA: TGTGCCAGCAGCTTAGCGGGGGCCAGTACTGAAGCTTTCTTT.

The chain couples TRBV28 to TRBJ2-3, with 8 bases aligning to TRBD1. The junction had 12 bases not matched to a gene; V was cut back by 5 bases and J by 5 bases. The germline CDR1 and CDR2 sequences are MDHEN and SYDVKM. This CDR3 region has 16 residues. The CDR3 nucleotides read TGTGCCAGCAGTCCGCTGGGACAGGAGAGCGGAGATACGCAGTATTTT. Its protein product is CASSPLGQESGDTQYF.

In its sample, this clone ranks as medium-sized. V gene TRBV5-6 combines with J gene TRBJ1-6, with D possibly matching TRBD1 (6 bases). Germline lookup yields CDR1 SGHDT and CDR2 YYEEEE. The CDR3 has 14 residues. Trimming left V 0 bases short and J 7 bases short, with 8 bases between. In nucleotides, the CDR3 is TGTGCCAGCAGCTTGGGACAGGCAAATTCACCCCTCCACTTT. This encodes CASSLGQANSPLHF. The entire variable domain, with the rest obtained from reference TRBV5-6 and TRBJ1-6, is as follows: DAGVTQSPTHLIKTRGQQVTLRCSPKSGHDTVSWYQQALGQGPQFIFQYYEEEERQRGNFPDRFSGHQFPNYSSELNVNALLLGDSALYLCASSLGQANSPLHFGNGTRLTVT.

This clone was observed a handful of times. This chain uses TRBV5-1 with TRBJ2-1, with D possibly TRBD1 on 5 matching bases. The germline gives CDR1 SGHRS, CDR2 YFSETQ. Trimming removed 0 bases at V and 6 bases at J, with 10 bases between. CDR3 size: 14 residues. CDR3 nucleotide sequence: TGCGCCAGCAGCTTGGTGGTGGGGCTCAATGAGCAGTTCTTC. It specifies CASSLVVGLNEQFF.

The chain employs TRBV7-9 and TRBJ1-1, with a tentative D call TRBD1 (5 bases). The germline V gene encodes CDR1 SEHNR and CDR2 FQNEAQ (reference sequence). CDR3 length equals 12 residues. Trimming pared 3 bases from V and 7 bases from J, leaving 9 bases between. The CDR3 loop is CASSLQGLEAFF. Here the CDR3 DNA reads TGTGCCAGCAGCTTGCAGGGCCTTGAAGCTTTCTTT.

The chain uses TRBV7-9 and TRBJ2-1, with D possibly being TRBD2 (6 bases). The CDR3 contains 12 residues. The germline V gene has CDR1 SEHNR and CDR2 FQNEAQ (reference sequence). CDR3 amino acids: CATGVDYNEQFF. The CDR3 DNA sequence: TGTGCTACGGGGGTGGACTACAATGAGCAGTTCTTC.

This chain connects TRBV23-1 to TRBJ1-2; D remains unclear. Being an ORF, TRBV23-1 has a function that is uncertain. This CDR3 has 14 amino acids. Trimming left V 0 bases short and J 4 bases short, with 9 bases between. The CDR3 sequence is CASSQSEESYGYTF. CDR3 bases: TGCGCCAGCAGTCAATCAGAGGAGTCCTATGGCTACACCTTC.

This CDR3 reads CASSPPSGSGDTQYF. Here the CDR3 DNA reads TGTGCCAGCTCACCACCGTCAGGATCTGGGGATACGCAGTATTTT. The V gene is TRBV18, the J gene TRBJ2-3; no definite D call. The CDR3 is made up of 15 amino acids. V shed 0 bases and J shed 6 bases, with 13 bases lying between them. Germline CDR1 reads KGHSH; CDR2 reads LQKENI.

The chain employs TRBV2 and TRBJ1-6; 9 nucleotides align to TRBD1. CDR1 and CDR2 (germline): SNHLY, FYNNEI. J lost 7 bases, V lost 4 bases, and 2 bases had no gene match. This CDR3 has 14 amino acids. CDR3: CASSGTGVNSPLHF. The CDR3, as DNA: TGTGCCAGCAGTGGGACAGGGGTCAATTCACCCCTCCACTTT.

This clone has a single count. The V and J genes are TRBV2 and TRBJ2-1; D is ambiguous. V was clipped by 7 bases and J by 6 bases, with 10 bases between them. The germline V gene has CDR1 SNHLY and CDR2 FYNNEI. The CDR3 totals 12 residues. For the CDR3, the DNA is TGTGCCAGCACTAGATTGAGCAATGAGCAGTTCTTC. Translation gives CASTRLSNEQFF.

This chain uses TRBV28 with TRBJ1-2, with D unresolved. Germline V gives CDR1 MDHEN, CDR2 SYDVKM. The CDR3 runs to 13 residues. Trimming stripped 6 bases from V and 1 base from J, with 9 bases between. The CDR3 region is CASRLGLNYGYTF. The CDR3 DNA sequence: TGTGCCAGCAGACTAGGTCTTAACTATGGCTACACCTTC.

V gene TRBV5-6 combines with J gene TRBJ1-4; 7 bases are a match to TRBD1. V was clipped by 1 base and J by 7 bases; unmatched bases: 7. CDR1 and CDR2 (germline): SGHDT, YYEEEE. The CDR3 runs 15 residues. In DNA form, the CDR3 reads TGTGCCAGCAGCTTGACCTCTCAGGGGGTTGAAAAACTGTTTTTT. Encoded protein: CASSLTSQGVEKLFF. The full variable domain, in which reference TRBV5-6 and TRBJ1-4 provide the parts outside the CDR3, is DAGVTQSPTHLIKTRGQQVTLRCSPKSGHDTVSWYQQALGQGPQFIFQYYEEEERQRGNFPDRFSGHQFPNYSSELNVNALLLGDSALYLCASSLTSQGVEKLFFGSGTQLSVL.

The CDR3 reads CASSPGTGTYEQYF. The CDR3 DNA is TGTGCCAGCTCTCCAGGGACTGGGACCTACGAGCAGTACTTC. The chain couples TRBV18 to TRBJ2-7, with D perhaps matching TRBD2 (6 bases). Germline CDR1 KGHSH, CDR2 LQKENI. This CDR3 has 14 residues. Trimming took off 6 bases at V and 2 bases at J, with 14 bases between the two ends.

This clone rates as medium-sized. The V call is TRBV27, the J call TRBJ1-1; 7 positions match TRBD1. CDR3 length: 15 amino acids. V lost 5 bases and J lost 4; bases outside the gene matches: 10. Germline lookup yields CDR1 MNHEY and CDR2 SMNVEV (reference sequence). The CDR3 loop reads CASSDHRTGGTEAFF. For the CDR3, the DNA is TGTGCCAGCAGTGACCACCGGACAGGTGGCACTGAAGCTTTCTTT.

V and J are TRBV12-5 and TRBJ1-3; D is unclear. Between the trimmed V and J ends, which lost 6 bases and 1 base, there was a span of 16 bases. The CDR3 contains 16 residues. Germline CDR1 LGHNT, CDR2 FRNRAP. DNA of the CDR3: TGTGCTAGTGGGGCCCGGGGTGGGGTGTCTGGAAACACCATATATTTT. As protein: CASGARGGVSGNTIYF.

CDR3 region: CASSPTRRDRDNYGYTF. CDR3 sequence (DNA): TGTGCCAGCAGCCCAACTCGCCGGGACAGGGATAACTATGGCTACACCTTC. The chain uses TRBV5-4 and TRBJ1-2, with 9 bases fitting TRBD1. The junction had 11 bases not matched to a gene; V was cut back by 4 bases and J by 1 base. The CDR3 is 17 amino acids. Germline lookup yields CDR1 SGHNT and CDR2 YYREEE (reference sequence).

The CDR3 spells CASSIDEKLFF. CDR3 DNA: TGTGCCAGTAGTATTGATGAAAAACTGTTTTTT. V gene TRBV19 combines with J gene TRBJ1-4, with no clear D. Per the germline V gene, CDR1 is LNHDA and CDR2 is SQIVND (reference sequence). The CDR3 sequence is 11 residues long. The V gene lost 3 bases and the J gene lost 6 bases, with 2 bases spanning the gap.

The J gene is TRBJ2-1, the V gene TRBV11-2; no definite D call. V lost 0 bases to trimming and J lost 7 bases, with 7 bases between them. This CDR3 has 13 amino acids. Germline CDR1 SGHAT, CDR2 FQNNGV. The CDR3 region has the DNA TGTGCCAGCAGCTTAGAGGTCGGAAATGAGCAGTTCTTC. Protein: CASSLEVGNEQFF.

The CDR3, as DNA: TGTGCCAGCAGTGACTCCAGGGAGACAGATACGCAGTATTTT. Residues: CASSDSRETDTQYF. The chain couples TRBV6-4 to TRBJ2-3, with D perhaps assigned TRBD1 or TRBD2 (5 bases each). This CDR3 contains 14 residues. Germline CDR1 MRHNA, CDR2 SNTAGT. The V gene lost 0 bases and the J gene lost 3 bases, with 7 bases spanning the gap.

The chain links TRBV5-1 to TRBJ1-1; D not certain. The V and J ends lost 0 bases and 3 bases respectively, with 9 bases between them. Germline V gene lookup returns CDR1 SGHRS and CDR2 YFSETQ. The CDR3 runs to 14 residues. CDR3 residues: CASSLGTYYTEAFF. CDR3 nucleotides: TGCGCCAGCAGCTTGGGGACCTATTACACTGAAGCTTTCTTT. Drawing the rest from reference TRBV5-1 and TRBJ1-1, the complete variable domain is KAGVTQTPRYLIKTRGQQVTLSCSPISGHRSVSWYQQTPGQGLQFLFEYFSETQRNKGNFPGRFSGRQFSNSRSEMNVSTLELGDSALYLCASSLGTYYTEAFFGQGTRLTVV.